The rows below give T cell receptor beta chains drawn from one sample of a study of T cell changes during pregnancy in multiple sclerosis. Profiled with immunoSEQ multiplex PCR; TCRdb holds only in-frame clones, not every one. In the table there are about 79,000 clones, about 93% of which are singletons. The specimen was peripheral blood, collected in the second trimester of pregnancy. The receptors originated from a female donor in good health, enrolled as a control in a pregnancy study. Both conserved end residues are part of each CDR3. A D gene is named only where the DNA matches it firmly. The size field is filled for only some rows; it gives once, few, many or a size class.

CDR3 protein,CDR3 DNA,clone size,J gene,D gene,V gene
CASSQALKEQTRGIQYF,TGCGCCAGCAGCCAGGCCCTCAAGGAGCAGACACGGGGCATTCAGTACTTC,.,TRBJ2-4,.,TRBV4-1
CASSELTSSGKLFF,TGTGCCAGCAGTGAATTGACATCCTCAGGAAAACTGTTTTTT,.,TRBJ1-4,.,TRBV6-1
CASSISWRNQPQHF,TGTGCCAGTAGTATCTCATGGCGGAATCAGCCCCAGCATTTT,.,TRBJ1-5,.,TRBV19
CASSNKQTGVKYGYTF,TGTGCCAGCAGTAACAAACAGACAGGGGTGAAGTATGGCTACACCTTC,.,TRBJ1-2,TRBD1,TRBV2
CASSLLESDRYYGYTF,TGTGCCAGCAGTTTACTTGAATCGGACAGGTACTATGGCTACACCTTC,.,TRBJ1-2,TRBD1,TRBV28
CASRTGGDWANTEAFF,TGTGCCAGTAGAACAGGGGGGGACTGGGCGAACACTGAAGCTTTCTTT,once,TRBJ1-1,TRBD1,TRBV19
CASSATGSYEQYF,TGTGCCAGCAGTGCGACAGGGAGTTACGAGCAGTACTTC,.,TRBJ2-7,TRBD1,TRBV25-1
CASSLGPTEAFF,TGCGCCAGCAGCTTGGGGCCTACTGAAGCTTTCTTT,.,TRBJ1-1,.,TRBV5-1
CASSNGQGTEAFF,TGTGCCAGCAGCAACGGACAGGGCACTGAAGCTTTCTTT,.,TRBJ1-1,TRBD1,TRBV9
CASSPGETQYF,TGTGCCAGCAGCCCCGGGGAGACCCAGTACTTC,once,TRBJ2-5,.,TRBV7-2
CASSSTSGGFNEQFF,TGTGCCAGCAGCTCAACTAGCGGGGGCTTTAATGAGCAGTTCTTC,.,TRBJ2-1,TRBD2,TRBV7-2
CASSLGSGASVLTF,TGCGCCAGCAGCTTAGGATCTGGGGCCAGCGTCCTGACTTTC,.,TRBJ2-6,.,TRBV5-1
CASSQGWTLDNEQFF,TGCGCCAGCAGCCAAGGATGGACACTCGACAATGAGCAGTTCTTC,few,TRBJ2-1,.,TRBV4-3
CASSVAGVNTIYF,TGTGCCAGCAGCGTAGCAGGGGTGAACACCATATATTTT,.,TRBJ1-3,.,TRBV9
CASGTGMAGANVLTF,TGTGCCAGCGGGACAGGGATGGCTGGGGCCAACGTCCTGACTTTC,.,TRBJ2-6,TRBD1,TRBV2
CASSLGEPFSGNTIYF,TGTGCCAGCAGTTTGGGAGAACCGTTCTCTGGAAACACCATATATTTT,.,TRBJ1-3,.,TRBV27
CASSQEQGSWEQYF,TGCGCCAGCAGCCAAGAACAGGGATCATGGGAGCAGTACTTC,.,TRBJ2-7,.,TRBV4-3
CASRDRLTYEQYF,TGTGCCAGCAGGGACAGGCTTACCTACGAGCAGTACTTC,few,TRBJ2-7,TRBD1,TRBV25-1
CAIKGSYEQYF,TGTGCCATCAAGGGGTCCTACGAGCAGTACTTC,.,TRBJ2-7,.,TRBV10-3
CASSQDRTGGLRDTQYF,TGCGCCAGCAGCCAAGATAGGACGGGGGGCCTGCGGGATACGCAGTATTTT,.,TRBJ2-3,.,TRBV4-1
CAWSVPVDGYTF,TGTGCCTGGAGTGTCCCCGTTGATGGCTACACCTTC,.,TRBJ1-2,.,TRBV30
CASSPGTGRNYGYTF,TGTGCCAGTAGCCCGGGGACAGGACGGAACTATGGCTACACCTTC,.,TRBJ1-2,TRBD1,TRBV19
CASSQADAPTGGGTDTQYF,TGCGCCAGCAGCCAAGCCGACGCTCCAACGGGGGGGGGCACAGATACGCAGTATTTT,.,TRBJ2-3,TRBD2,TRBV4-1
CASRHGTGLQGTEAFF,TGTGCCAGCAGGCACGGGACAGGCCTCCAGGGCACTGAAGCTTTCTTT,.,TRBJ1-1,TRBD1,TRBV7-2
CAISESSDEQFF,TGTGCCATCAGTGAGTCCAGCGATGAGCAGTTCTTC,.,TRBJ2-1,.,TRBV10-3
CASSPPGGLEQFF,TGTGCCAGCTCACCACCGGGGGGGCTTGAGCAGTTCTTC,.,TRBJ2-1,.,TRBV18
CASSDGGAYEQYF,TGTGCCAGCAGTGATGGAGGAGCCTACGAGCAGTACTTC,.,TRBJ2-7,.,TRBV6-1
CASSLRGTGGYTF,TGTGCCAGCAGCCTGAGAGGTACAGGCGGCTACACCTTC,.,TRBJ1-2,.,TRBV4-2
CASSLAQGSDTQYF,TGCGCCAGCAGCTTGGCTCAGGGGTCAGATACGCAGTATTTT,.,TRBJ2-3,.,TRBV5-1
CASSAGTEQETQYF,TGTGCCAGCAGCGCTGGGACAGAACAAGAGACCCAGTACTTC,.,TRBJ2-5,TRBD1,TRBV9
CASSTSGGAVFRDFEQYF,TGTGCCAGCAGCACAAGCGGGGGGGCGGTCTTCCGGGACTTCGAGCAGTACTTC,.,TRBJ2-7,TRBD2,TRBV9
CASSSVAGSSTDTQYF,TGTGCCAGCAGTTCTGTAGCGGGGTCGAGCACAGATACGCAGTATTTT,.,TRBJ2-3,TRBD2,TRBV27
CASSLDPYQPQHF,TGTGCCAGCAGCTTAGATCCCTATCAGCCCCAGCATTTT,.,TRBJ1-5,.,TRBV11-3
CASSYSRGPDTQYF,TGTGCCAGCAGTTACTCAAGGGGTCCAGATACGCAGTATTTT,.,TRBJ2-3,.,TRBV6-6
CAWTPSPGMLGEQYF,TGTGCCTGGACGCCAAGCCCAGGGATGCTGGGTGAGCAGTACTTC,once,TRBJ2-7,.,TRBV30
CAWTRHQHTEAFF,TGTGCCTGGACCCGACACCAGCACACTGAAGCTTTCTTT,once,TRBJ1-1,.,TRBV30
CASSRTTSGGTDTQYF,TGTGCCAGCAGCCGTACTACTAGCGGGGGGACAGATACGCAGTATTTT,.,TRBJ2-3,TRBD2,TRBV5-4
CASSQDIRHDSYEQYF,TGTGCCAGCAGCCAAGATATCCGACACGATTCCTACGAGCAGTACTTC,.,TRBJ2-7,.,TRBV14
CASRPVAGGLYGYTF,TGCGCCAGCAGACCGGTGGCTGGGGGACTCTATGGCTACACCTTC,.,TRBJ1-2,.,TRBV5-1
CASSPTGSDTIYF,TGCGCCAGCAGCCCTACAGGGTCAGACACCATATATTTT,.,TRBJ1-3,.,TRBV5-1
CASSPRPDYTEAFF,TGTGCCAGCTCACCACGTCCGGACTACACTGAAGCTTTCTTT,.,TRBJ1-1,.,TRBV18
CASEAPGTYEQYF,TGTGCCTCCGAGGCGCCAGGGACCTACGAGCAGTACTTC,.,TRBJ2-7,.,TRBV19
CATARQGMNTEAFF,TGTGCCACCGCCCGACAGGGGATGAACACTGAAGCTTTCTTT,.,TRBJ1-1,TRBD1,TRBV15
CASSLVARDMSYTF,TGCGCCAGCAGCTTGGTGGCCAGGGATATGAGCTACACCTTC,.,TRBJ1-2,.,TRBV5-1
CASSVAGVDTDTQYF,TGTGCCAGCAGTGTGGCGGGGGTGGACACAGATACGCAGTATTTT,once,TRBJ2-3,TRBD2,TRBV6-4
CASSQTGLMDEQYF,TGTGCCAGCAGCCAGACAGGGCTTATGGACGAGCAGTACTTC,.,TRBJ2-7,TRBD1,TRBV14
CSVDGQGYYEQYF,TGCAGCGTTGACGGGCAGGGTTACTACGAGCAGTACTTC,.,TRBJ2-7,.,TRBV29-1
CASSFLSRSTEAFF,TGTGCCAGCAGTTTTTTGTCCAGGTCCACTGAAGCTTTCTTT,.,TRBJ1-1,.,TRBV5-8
CASSFYRDRGTDTQYF,TGCGCCAGCAGCTTTTACCGGGACAGGGGCACAGATACGCAGTATTTT,.,TRBJ2-3,TRBD1,TRBV5-1
CASSQDVSYNEQFF,TGCGCCAGCAGCCAAGATGTCAGTTACAATGAGCAGTTCTTC,.,TRBJ2-1,.,TRBV4-3
CASSPRTGVNTEAFF,TGTGCCAGCTCACCGCGGACAGGAGTGAACACTGAAGCTTTCTTT,.,TRBJ1-1,TRBD1,TRBV18
CASSLSGGNTEAFF,TGCGCCAGCAGTCTATCAGGAGGGAACACTGAAGCTTTCTTT,.,TRBJ1-1,.,TRBV23-1
CASSLTGARNQPQHF,TGTGCCAGCAGCCTGACAGGGGCTCGCAATCAGCCCCAGCATTTT,few,TRBJ1-5,TRBD1,TRBV11-2
CASSPPGQGVWLFF,TGTGCCAGTTCTCCCCCGGGACAGGGTGTTTGGCTGTTTTTT,.,TRBJ1-4,TRBD1,TRBV19
CASSSPGINYGYTF,TGTGCCAGCAGTTCTCCAGGGATTAACTATGGCTACACCTTC,.,TRBJ1-2,.,TRBV2
CASRTEQNSNQPQHF,TGTGCCAGTAGGACAGAGCAGAATAGCAATCAGCCCCAGCATTTT,.,TRBJ1-5,.,TRBV19
CASSPGQNYEQYF,TGTGCCAGTAGTCCGGGACAGAATTACGAGCAGTACTTC,.,TRBJ2-7,TRBD1,TRBV19